Listed here is a single TCR beta chain. This sample is drawn from a study of blood T cells in healthy people across ages. Alongside a J-beta primer mix, a sample-barcoded 5' primer served in a second PCR lasting roughly 6 to 11 cycles. TCRdb recomputed calls from the 5' RACE reads with MiXCR, one row per CDR3 protein. The repertoire has some 850,000 distinct CDR3 sequences, roughly 25% of them found once; the top ten carry approximately 2.9%. Germline V gives CDR1 SSHAT, CDR2 FNYEAQ (reference sequence). The CDR3 sequence is 13 residues long. V was cut by 5 bases and J by 6 bases, with 14 bases left in between. Another study also made use of these data, one on T cells of mothers and their children.

This TCR was recovered from a boy aged 5 to 17 in good health. The chain recombines TRBV7-7 with TRBJ2-7; D is unresolved. The source material was blood. CDR3 sequence (DNA): TGTGCCAGCAGCCTCGGACCTACTTTCGAGCAGTACTTC. Its translation is CASSLGPTFEQYF.